This TCR beta chain comes out of a study of neurological immune-mediated disorders. MiXCR, applied by TCRdb to the 5' RACE reads, yields one record per CDR3 protein. The table lists some 95,000 distinct CDR3 sequences, roughly 3.5% of them singletons. This clonotype was counted ten times or more. This clonotype was obtained from a young woman with multiple sclerosis. Sequences were obtained from PBMCs.

Here the CDR3 DNA reads TGTGCCAGCAGCCTCAGGGGCGCAGCTAATGAAAAACTGTTTTTT. It codes for CASSLRGAANEKLFF. The chain employs TRBV6-5 and TRBJ1-4; perhaps TRBD1 as D (6 bases). Germline V gives CDR1 MNHEY, CDR2 SVGAGI. The V gene lost 6 bases and the J gene lost 3 bases, with 14 bases spanning the gap. The CDR3 consists of 15 residues.